This T cell receptor beta chain emerged from a study of blood T cells in healthy people across ages. About the study: There was about one barcoded beta molecule captured by template switching per two T cells.

With 3 bases clipped from V and 6 bases from J, the junction kept 7 bases outside the gene matches. The CDR3 has 14 amino acids. Germline loops: CDR1 SGHRS, CDR2 YFSETQ. A second about 7 to 12 cycle PCR used barcoded and J-beta primers. Sequencing of every sample gave 3 million or more CDR3-containing paired-end reads. TCRdb itself ran the 5' RACE reads through MiXCR, one entry per CDR3 protein. The top ten hold approximately 15% of the sample, which has 850,000 to 950,000 distinct CDR3 sequences, about 30% seen once. Sequenced sample: blood. This sequence was found in a woman older than 75 in good health. The genes are TRBV5-1 and TRBJ2-3, with 7 bases that match TRBD2. The CDR3 bases are TGCGCCAGCAGCTCCGGGGACTACGCCGATACGCAGTATTTT. Its protein is CASSSGDYADTQYF.